This record covers a single T cell receptor (beta chain). Its specificity is unknown. Mouse gene names apply. The CDR3 end lies 1 residue beyond the end of the read and is filled in from the germline J gene. The source of the sample is a study of tissue T cells after allogeneic stem cell transplantation. Study-wide findings and caveats: Blood and spleen captured only part of the tissue TCR repertoire.

The CDR3 runs to 15 residues. Trimming cost V 7 bases and J 3 bases; bases outside gene matches: 10. Germline loops: CDR1 NNHDY, CDR2 SYVADS. Time point of the sample: mouse harvest day 7 after allogeneic transplant. Tail vein injection delivered 10^7 T-cell-depleted bone marrow cells and 10^6 splenic CD5+ T cells. Produced via immunoSEQ multiplex PCR; TCRdb's table is partial and in-frame only. The table includes roughly 7,200 clones, 50% detected once. The source is a female BALB/c mouse given C57BL/6 T cells with graft-versus-host disease after an allogeneic hematopoietic cell transplant. The chain has TRBV13-3 and TRBJ1-5; TRBD1 agrees at 7 bases. The specimen sequenced was gut tissue. Partial CDR3 DNA: TGTGCCAGCGGGCGAGGGGGCAGGGGCAACCAGGCTCCGCTT. This codes for CASGRGGRGNQAPL. The full CDR3 protein is CASGRGGRGNQAPLF.